These T cell receptor beta chains were read from a single sample in a study of T cell changes during pregnancy in multiple sclerosis. Only in-frame clones appear in the TCRdb table, and some are missing; sequencing was by immunoSEQ multiplex PCR. The sample contains fewer than 70,000 clones, approximately 87% of which appear only once. The material sequenced was peripheral blood from another person, used as feeder cells. These receptors originate from a human donor whose cells served as feeder cells for cultures in a pregnancy study. Both conserved end residues are part of each CDR3. The D gene is left open where the match is weak. Some rows mark clone size as missing; the rest say once, few, many or name a class of expanded clone.

V gene	clone size	J gene	D gene	CDR3 protein	CDR3 DNA
TRBV9	.	TRBJ2-7	.	CASSPLPGQIYEQYF	TGTGCCAGCAGCCCTTTGCCGGGGCAAATCTACGAGCAGTACTTC
TRBV5-4	.	TRBJ2-2	TRBD1	CASSRGQDDTGELFF	TGTGCCAGCAGCAGGGGACAGGATGACACCGGGGAGCTGTTTTTT
TRBV10-3	.	TRBJ2-6	TRBD2	CAISELAGGTGANVLTF	TGTGCCATCAGTGAGCTAGCGGGAGGCACTGGGGCCAACGTCCTGACTTTC
TRBV23-1	.	TRBJ2-7	.	CASSQSRRGSEQYF	TGCGCCAGCAGTCAATCGCGCAGGGGAAGCGAGCAGTACTTC
TRBV5-1	.	TRBJ2-2	.	CASRTGGQGGELFF	TGCGCCAGCAGAACCGGGGGTCAGGGCGGGGAGCTGTTTTTT
TRBV7-7	.	TRBJ2-5	.	CASSLIKETQYF	TGTGCCAGCAGCCTAATCAAAGAGACCCAGTACTTC
TRBV7-2	.	TRBJ1-2	.	CASSLGTYYGYTF	TGTGCCAGCAGCTTAGGGACATACTATGGCTACACCTTC
TRBV5-6	once	TRBJ2-5	TRBD1	CASSRDRGKETQYF	TGTGCCAGCAGCCGGGACAGGGGGAAGGAGACCCAGTACTTC
TRBV5-1	once	TRBJ1-2	.	CASSLNPRGDYGYTF	TGCGCCAGCAGCTTGAACCCGAGGGGAGACTATGGCTACACCTTC
TRBV7-9	.	TRBJ1-4	.	CASSLQEAGEKLFF	TGTGCCAGCAGCTTACAGGAGGCGGGGGAAAAACTGTTTTTT
TRBV29-1	.	TRBJ1-2	.	CSVESGANYGYTF	TGCAGCGTTGAGTCCGGGGCGAACTATGGCTACACCTTC
TRBV7-9	.	TRBJ2-7	TRBD1	CASSQGTGKTYEQYF	TGTGCCAGCAGCCAAGGGACAGGGAAAACCTACGAGCAGTACTTC
TRBV2	.	TRBJ1-2	TRBD1	CASSARDRATYGYTF	TGTGCCAGCAGTGCTCGGGACAGGGCCACCTATGGCTACACCTTC
TRBV14	once	TRBJ2-2	.	CASSEAVGVVGTGELFF	TGTGCCAGCAGCGAAGCCGTTGGGGTAGTCGGGACCGGGGAGCTGTTTTTT
TRBV4-3	.	TRBJ2-7	.	CASSQFRPSEQYF	TGCGCCAGCAGCCAGTTCAGGCCCAGCGAGCAGTACTTC
TRBV14	.	TRBJ2-7	.	CASSQVDSSYEQYF	TGTGCCAGCAGCCAAGTGGACAGTTCCTACGAGCAGTACTTC
TRBV2	.	TRBJ1-5	.	CASRLDIGAQPQHF	TGTGCCAGCAGACTGGATATAGGCGCTCAGCCCCAGCATTTT
TRBV5-1	.	TRBJ2-1	.	CASSQQGRDENEQFF	TGCGCCAGCAGCCAACAGGGTCGAGATGAGAATGAGCAGTTCTTC
TRBV6-5	.	TRBJ2-2	.	CASSRGKGELFF	TGTGCCAGCAGTCGGGGGAAGGGGGAGCTGTTTTTT
TRBV9	.	TRBJ1-1	.	CASSVAPRITEAFF	TGTGCCAGCAGCGTAGCCCCCAGGATCACTGAAGCTTTCTTT
TRBV27	.	TRBJ2-7	.	CASRPAAYDSYEQYF	TGTGCCAGCAGACCTGCGGCCTACGATTCCTACGAGCAGTACTTC
TRBV27	.	TRBJ1-2	TRBD1	CASSPRQGLNYGYTF	TGTGCCAGCAGTCCTCGACAGGGCTTGAACTATGGCTACACCTTC
TRBV10-1	once	TRBJ2-2	.	CASSEWQATGELFF	TGCGCCAGCAGTGAGTGGCAGGCCACCGGGGAGCTGTTTTTT
TRBV19	.	TRBJ1-1	.	CASSIYAGKYPEAFF	TGTGCCAGTAGTATATACGCAGGGAAGTACCCTGAAGCTTTCTTT
TRBV27	.	TRBJ1-2	.	CASSHSYGGNYGYTF	TGTGCCAGCAGTCACAGTTATGGGGGGAACTATGGCTACACCTTC
TRBV25-1	.	TRBJ2-1	.	CASSSGVEWDEQFF	TGTGCCAGCAGTTCCGGGGTGGAGTGGGATGAGCAGTTCTTC
TRBV6-5	.	TRBJ2-7	.	CASSYGKGPSEQYF	TGTGCCAGCAGTTATGGAAAGGGGCCTAGTGAGCAGTACTTC
TRBV27	.	TRBJ2-1	.	CASSLRVGLGGSSYNEQFF	TGTGCCAGCAGTCTGAGGGTCGGCCTTGGGGGGAGCTCCTACAATGAGCAGTTCTTC
TRBV7-9	.	TRBJ2-2	.	CASSLAGDTGELFF	TGTGCCAGCAGCTTAGCGGGGGACACCGGGGAGCTGTTTTTT
TRBV28	few	TRBJ2-1	TRBD1	CASHSPGQGRNEQFF	TGTGCCAGCCATTCCCCGGGACAGGGGAGGAATGAGCAGTTCTTC
TRBV5-1	.	TRBJ2-1	.	CASSFSPGTVDNEQFF	TGCGCCAGCAGCTTCAGCCCAGGGACGGTCGACAATGAGCAGTTCTTC
TRBV11-1	.	TRBJ2-3	.	CASSLASSTDTQYF	TGTGCCAGCAGCTTAGCCAGTAGCACAGATACGCAGTATTTT
TRBV18	.	TRBJ1-3	.	CASSSISISGNTIYF	TGTGCCAGCTCTTCGATCAGCATCTCTGGAAACACCATATATTTT
TRBV20-1	.	TRBJ1-2	TRBD1	CSAGDRYGYTF	TGCAGTGCTGGGGACAGGTATGGCTACACCTTC
TRBV19	.	TRBJ1-1	.	CASSRQENTEAFF	TGTGCCAGTAGTAGACAGGAGAACACTGAAGCTTTCTTT
TRBV2	.	TRBJ2-7	.	CASRASGQGSSYEQYF	TGTGCCAGCAGGGCGAGTGGGCAGGGCAGTTCCTACGAGCAGTACTTC
TRBV4-3	.	TRBJ1-4	TRBD1	CASSSDRAGEKLFF	TGCGCCAGCAGCTCCGACAGGGCGGGAGAAAAACTGTTTTTT
TRBV5-8	.	TRBJ2-2	.	CASSYRPGELFF	TGTGCCAGCAGCTACCGACCCGGGGAGCTGTTTTTT
TRBV7-9	.	TRBJ2-7	.	CASSLAARRTKSSYEQYF	TGTGCCAGCAGCTTAGCCGCGAGGCGGACAAAAAGCTCCTACGAGCAGTACTTC
TRBV4-3	.	TRBJ2-1	.	CASSPSWSYNEQFF	TGCGCCAGCAGCCCAAGTTGGAGTTACAATGAGCAGTTCTTC
TRBV5-4	.	TRBJ2-7	.	CASSLADSNEQYF	TGTGCCAGCAGCTTGGCGGACTCCAACGAGCAGTACTTC
TRBV7-9	once	TRBJ2-3	TRBD2	CASSISGGDLTDTQYF	TGTGCCAGCAGCATTAGCGGGGGGGACCTCACAGATACGCAGTATTTT
TRBV19	.	TRBJ2-6	.	CASSIGGFGANVLTF	TGTGCCAGTAGTATTGGGGGGTTTGGGGCCAACGTCCTGACTTTC
TRBV4-2	.	TRBJ2-3	TRBD2	CASSRGTSGGVDTQYF	TGTGCCAGCAGCCGCGGGACTAGCGGGGGGGTTGATACGCAGTATTTT
TRBV9	.	TRBJ2-7	TRBD2	CASSVARGEYEQYF	TGTGCCAGCAGCGTAGCTCGGGGGGAATACGAGCAGTACTTC
TRBV27	.	TRBJ1-3	.	CASSSGTAGNTIYF	TGTGCCAGCAGTTCCGGGACGGCTGGAAACACCATATATTTT
TRBV18	.	TRBJ2-7	.	CASSPESGTPRRYEQYF	TGTGCCAGCTCACCTGAATCCGGGACTCCCCGACGATACGAGCAGTACTTC